Below are 31 T cell receptor beta chains sequenced from a single sample in a study of T-cell reconstitution after alpha-beta-depleted transplantation in children. Unique molecular identifiers featured in how the TCRbeta library was prepared. Each CDR3 protein gets one entry after TCRdb re-called the PCR reads with MiXCR. The data show about a million distinct CDR3 sequences, under 30% seen once. The sample here was PBMCs, mostly from graft donor cells, taken 360 days after TCRalphabeta/CD19-depleted stem cell transplant. All receptors come from a boy under two years old who had a stem cell transplant for SCID, so the T cells may come from the graft donor.

This chain uses TRBV6-1 with TRBJ1-5, with D maybe TRBD1 (6 bases). Trimming pared 6 bases from V and 1 base from J, leaving 10 bases between. The CDR3 extends over 14 amino acids. Germline CDR1 MNHNS, CDR2 SASEGT. The CDR3 is CASSRDKSNQPQHF. For the CDR3, the DNA is TGTGCCAGCAGCCGGGACAAAAGCAATCAGCCCCAGCATTTT.

This rearrangement joins TRBV18 to TRBJ2-2; maybe TRBD2 (6 bases). Germline V CDR1 and CDR2: KGHSH, LQKENI. Trimming cost V 3 bases and J 2 bases, with 13 bases left between them. CDR3 size: 16 residues. The CDR3 bases are TGTGCCAGCTCACCGCAAGTGACTAGAAACACCGGGGAGCTGTTTTTT. Protein: CASSPQVTRNTGELFF. Full variable domain (rest looked up from reference TRBV18 and TRBJ2-2): NAGVMQNPRHLVRRRGQEARLRCSPMKGHSHVYWYRQLPEEGLKFMVYLQKENIIDESGMPKERFSAEFPKEGPSILRIQQVVRGDSAAYFCASSPQVTRNTGELFFGEGSRLTVL.

The chain links TRBV29-1 to TRBJ2-3, with D possibly matching TRBD2 (5 bases). Germline assignment: CDR1 SQVTM and CDR2 ANQGSEA. There are 14 residues in the CDR3. Trimming pared 6 bases from V and 3 bases from J, leaving 16 bases between. The CDR3 loop is CSVDASRHTDTQYF. For the CDR3, the DNA is TGCAGCGTCGATGCTAGCCGGCATACAGATACGCAGTATTTT.

The table lists this clonotype with a few counts. The gene calls are TRBV6-2 or TRBV6-3 and TRBJ2-1; weak D call: TRBD1 (6 bases). Germline V lookup: CDR1 MNHEY, CDR2 SVGEGT. With 6 bases removed from V and 5 bases from J, the gap between germline ends came to 17 bases. This CDR3 has 15 residues. CDR3 DNA: TGTGCCAGCAGCAAGGGGTCAGGGGCAAACAATGAGCAGTTCTTC. Protein: CASSKGSGANNEQFF.

This clonotype has only a few counts. J is TRBJ2-1 and V is TRBV12-3 or TRBV12-4, with 11 bases that match TRBD1. The V segment lost 5 bases and the J segment 10 bases; nucleotides outside the gene matches: 10. There are 15 residues in the CDR3. The CDR3, as DNA: TGTGCCAGCAGTCTCCGACGGACAGGGGGCGACGAGCAGTTCTTC. Translation gives CASSLRRTGGDEQFF.

In this sample, this clonotype turned up a few times. V gene TRBV27 combines with J gene TRBJ2-3, with 10 bases identical to TRBD2. Germline V CDR1 and CDR2: MNHEY, SMNVEV (reference sequence). The trim removed 6 bases at V and 7 bases at J, leaving 7 bases unmatched. This CDR3 has 14 amino acids. The CDR3 region is CASRPGLARYTQYF. CDR3 nucleotide sequence: TGTGCCAGCAGGCCGGGACTAGCGCGCTATACGCAGTATTTT.

This rearrangement joins TRBV18 to TRBJ1-4; 9 positions match TRBD1. Looked up from germline, CDR1 is KGHSH and CDR2 is LQKENI. Trimming cost V 4 bases and J 0 bases; bases outside gene matches: 12. The CDR3 loop spans 19 amino acids. This chain's CDR3 is CASSRTGAPSFATNEKLFF. CDR3 DNA: TGTGCCAGCTCACGGACAGGGGCCCCTTCCTTTGCAACTAATGAAAAACTGTTTTTT. Filled out from reference TRBV18 and TRBJ1-4, the complete variable domain reads NAGVMQNPRHLVRRRGQEARLRCSPMKGHSHVYWYRQLPEEGLKFMVYLQKENIIDESGMPKERFSAEFPKEGPSILRIQQVVRGDSAAYFCASSRTGAPSFATNEKLFFGSGTQLSVL.

This clonotype was recorded a few times. The genes are TRBV2 and TRBJ2-5; 8 positions agree with TRBD2. V was clipped by 2 bases and J by 5 bases; unmatched bases: 7. Germline V CDR1 and CDR2: SNHLY, FYNNEI. The CDR3 has 15 amino acids. The chain's CDR3 is CASSESGLVRETQYF. CDR3 coding DNA: TGTGCCAGCAGTGAATCGGGACTAGTTAGGGAGACCCAGTACTTC.

The V call is TRBV5-1, the J call TRBJ2-1; TRBD2 matches at 10 bases. V was clipped by 3 bases and J by 6 bases; unmatched bases: 6. Germline CDR1 is SGHRS and CDR2 is YFSETQ. CDR3 length: 15 residues. The DNA for the CDR3 is TGCGCCAGCAGCTGGACAGCGGGGGGGCCCAATGAGCAGTTCTTC. This translates into CASSWTAGGPNEQFF.

The J gene is TRBJ1-5, the V gene TRBV20-1; D is ambiguous. CDR1 is DFQATT and CDR2 is SNEGSKA in the germline V gene (reference sequence). This CDR3 contains 9 residues. CDR3 protein: CSRNQPQHF. CDR3 in DNA: TGCAGCCGCAATCAGCCCCAGCATTTT.

The V and J genes are TRBV9 and TRBJ2-7, with 7 bases matching TRBD1. Germline assignment: CDR1 SGDLS and CDR2 YYNGEE. The V segment lost 3 bases and the J segment 3 bases; nucleotides outside the gene matches: 3. This CDR3 is 13 amino acids long. The CDR3 loop reads CASSATGDYEQYF. Written as DNA, the CDR3 is TGTGCCAGCAGCGCCACAGGGGACTACGAGCAGTACTTC.

This chain joins TRBV12-3 or TRBV12-4 and TRBJ2-7; either TRBD1 or TRBD2 may fit D (5 bases each). CDR3 length: 15 amino acids. The V gene lost 2 bases and the J gene lost 3 bases, with 14 bases spanning the gap. DNA of the CDR3: TGTGCCAGCAGTTTAAGGGACGGAGCGTACTACGAGCAGTACTTC. This codes for CASSLRDGAYYEQYF.

In its sample, this clonotype was seen a few times. For the CDR3, the DNA is TGCGCCAGCAGCTTGGACCCAACTGTGAGGGAGACCCAGTACTTC. It translates to CASSLDPTVRETQYF. The chain joins TRBV5-1 to TRBJ2-5; unclear D gene. This CDR3 spans 15 amino acids. Per the germline V gene, CDR1 is SGHRS and CDR2 is YFSETQ. V lost 0 bases to trimming and J lost 5 bases, with 14 bases between them.

This clonotype showed up just a few times. The CDR3 DNA follows: TGTGCCAGCAGCCCCCGTTTAGGCGTCCGGTCCTACAATGAGCAGTTCTTC. The encoded protein is CASSPRLGVRSYNEQFF. This chain links TRBV7-2 with TRBJ2-1; D gene unclear. V was clipped by 5 bases and J by 1 base, with 18 bases between them. The CDR3 contains 17 residues. Germline lookup yields CDR1 SGHTA and CDR2 FQGNSA.

The rearrangement links TRBV10-3 to TRBJ1-2; maybe TRBD1 (5 bases). This CDR3 region has 13 residues. V was shortened by 6 bases and J by 4 bases, with 12 bases between the two germline ends. Per the germline V gene, CDR1 is ENHRY and CDR2 is SYGVKD. The CDR3 DNA reads TGTGCCATCAGCCCGGGGGTCATCTATGGCTACACCTTC. Its translation: CAISPGVIYGYTF.

The chain links TRBV4-1 to TRBJ1-2, with D possibly matching TRBD1 (6 bases). The CDR3 contains 16 residues. V was shortened by 1 base and J by 4 bases, with 16 bases between the two germline ends. Germline lookup yields CDR1 MGHRA and CDR2 YSYEKL. CDR3 protein: CASSQVGAQSAYGYTF. DNA of the CDR3: TGCGCCAGCAGCCAAGTGGGGGCACAGTCGGCCTATGGCTACACCTTC.

The chain uses TRBV19 and TRBJ1-3; the D is unclear. V was pared by 7 bases and J by 1 base, with 5 bases between. The CDR3 spans 12 residues. CDR1 is LNHDA, CDR2 SQIVND, per germline (reference sequence). The CDR3 nucleotides read TGTGCCAGTATGGGGTCTGGAAACACCATATATTTT. It yields the protein CASMGSGNTIYF.

V usage is TRBV10-3 and J usage is TRBJ2-7, with D perhaps matching TRBD1 (6 bases). The germline CDR1 and CDR2 sequences are ENHRY and SYGVKD. This CDR3 region has 14 residues. Trimming removed 0 bases at V and 11 bases at J, with 17 bases between. CDR3 sequence: CAISESTGLEVKYF. The DNA for the CDR3 is TGTGCCATCAGTGAGTCGACAGGACTCGAGGTGAAGTACTTC.

The V call is TRBV12-3 or TRBV12-4, the J call TRBJ2-2; no clear D. Trimming removed 4 bases at V and 2 bases at J, with 11 bases between. This CDR3 comprises 15 residues. Here the CDR3 reads CASSWSGLNTGELFF. In nucleotides, the CDR3 is TGTGCCAGCAGTTGGTCCGGGCTAAACACCGGGGAGCTGTTTTTT.

This clonotype was recorded only once. V gene TRBV7-8 combines with J gene TRBJ2-2; D perhaps matches TRBD2 (5 bases). The CDR3 spans 16 residues. The V gene's germline CDR1 is SGHVS and CDR2 FQNEAQ. Trimming stripped 5 bases from V and 1 base from J, with 14 bases between. For the CDR3, the DNA is TGTGCCAGCAGCCCCCGGACGGGGATGAACACCGGGGAGCTGTTTTTT. Translating gives CASSPRTGMNTGELFF.

This rearrangement joins TRBV10-3 to TRBJ2-1; 7 bases align to TRBD2. This CDR3 is 14 amino acids long. V shed 6 bases, J shed 7 bases, and the junction held 9 bases outside the gene matches. The germline V gene has CDR1 ENHRY and CDR2 SYGVKD. CDR3 bases: TGTGCCATCAGGGGGAGGGTCGAGCGGAATGAGCAGTTCTTC. This sequence encodes CAIRGRVERNEQFF.

This clonotype has just a few counts. This chain links TRBV29-1 with TRBJ2-7; D might be TRBD1 (6 bases). The germline V gene encodes CDR1 SQVTM and CDR2 ANQGSEA. There are 14 residues in the CDR3. V gave up 8 bases and J gave up 0 bases, with 17 bases separating them. CDR3: CSWTWTEDSYEQYF. The DNA for the CDR3 is TGCAGCTGGACCTGGACAGAAGACTCCTACGAGCAGTACTTC.

There are a few counts of this clonotype. The chain carries TRBV20-1 and TRBJ1-1; D gene ambiguous. Germline V CDR1 and CDR2: DFQATT, SNEGSKA (reference sequence). The CDR3 totals 14 residues. V lost 5 bases and J lost 3, with 16 bases in between. The CDR3 DNA sequence: TGCAGTGCTGGAACGACAACAATCCACACTGAAGCTTTCTTT. This codes for CSAGTTTIHTEAFF.

This clonotype was recorded a few times. V gene TRBV5-1 combines with J gene TRBJ2-2; D might be TRBD1 (6 bases). Germline V gene sequence: CDR1 SGHRS, CDR2 YFSETQ. The V end was cut by 0 bases, the J end by 7 bases, with 13 bases between. This CDR3 is built from 15 residues. The CDR3 bases are TGCGCCAGCAGCTTGGCCGAACCAGGGGACGGGGAGCTGTTTTTT. Protein product: CASSLAEPGDGELFF.

This clonotype showed up just a few times. J is TRBJ2-5 and V is TRBV20-1; D gene unclear. This CDR3 is built from 14 residues. From germline, CDR1 is DFQATT and CDR2 SNEGSKA (reference sequence). Between the trimmed V and J ends, which lost 4 bases and 3 bases, there was a span of 15 bases. The CDR3: CSAIKGSGKETQYF. In nucleotides, the CDR3 is TGCAGTGCTATAAAGGGATCAGGCAAAGAGACCCAGTACTTC.

The chain uses TRBV24-1 and TRBJ2-3, with D possibly TRBD2 on 5 matching bases. Germline V gene lookup returns CDR1 KGHDR and CDR2 SFDVKD. This CDR3 spans 15 amino acids. The V end was cut by 4 bases, the J end by 4 bases, with 14 bases between. Written as DNA, the CDR3 is TGTGCCACCAGTGACCCACTCGAGGGTGCAGATACGCAGTATTTT. Its protein is CATSDPLEGADTQYF.

This clonotype was seen a handful of times. This chain links TRBV29-1 with TRBJ2-5; tentative D call: TRBD1 (6 bases). Per germline, CDR1 SQVTM and CDR2 ANQGSEA. This CDR3 region has 13 residues. Between the trimmed V and J ends, which lost 2 bases and 2 bases, there was a span of 9 bases. As DNA, the CDR3 is TGCAGCGTTGAATATGGGACACAAGAGACCCAGTACTTC. This codes for CSVEYGTQETQYF.

V usage is TRBV5-1 and J usage is TRBJ2-1, with 13 bases aligning to TRBD2. This CDR3 has 15 residues. The germline gives CDR1 SGHRS, CDR2 YFSETQ. The J segment lost 8 bases and the V segment lost 3 bases, leaving 5 bases of the junction unmatched. CDR3 DNA: TGCGCCAGCAGCTACACTAGCGGGGGGGCCTATGAGCAGTTCTTC. It codes for CASSYTSGGAYEQFF.

This clonotype was seen at least ten times. The chain carries TRBV29-1 and TRBJ2-1, with 7 bases that match TRBD1. Losses at the gene ends were 1 base for V and 3 bases for J; bases not matched to a gene: 9. CDR1 and CDR2 from the germline V gene are SQVTM and ANQGSEA. This CDR3 contains 16 residues. The CDR3 loop is CSVEASTGSNYNEQFF. In DNA, the CDR3 is TGCAGCGTTGAAGCCTCGACAGGGTCCAACTACAATGAGCAGTTCTTC.

The rearrangement links TRBV6-5 to TRBJ2-6; no definite D call. V lost 4 bases, J lost 0 bases, and 7 bases lay in between. Per the germline V gene, CDR1 is MNHEY and CDR2 is SVGAGI. This CDR3 has 15 residues. The DNA for the CDR3 is TGTGCCAGCAGTTTGGACGCCTCTGGGGCCAACGTCCTGACTTTC. Amino acid sequence: CASSLDASGANVLTF.

Only a few counts were recorded for this clonotype. V and J are TRBV20-1 and TRBJ2-7; a weak D match, TRBD2 (6 bases). Per the germline V gene, CDR1 is DFQATT and CDR2 is SNEGSKA (reference sequence). The CDR3 has 15 amino acids. V was clipped by 6 bases and J by 2 bases, with 20 bases between them. The CDR3 DNA sequence: TGCAGTGCCCTCTCGTTCCCGGGACTCACCTACGAGCAGTACTTC. Amino acid sequence: CSALSFPGLTYEQYF.